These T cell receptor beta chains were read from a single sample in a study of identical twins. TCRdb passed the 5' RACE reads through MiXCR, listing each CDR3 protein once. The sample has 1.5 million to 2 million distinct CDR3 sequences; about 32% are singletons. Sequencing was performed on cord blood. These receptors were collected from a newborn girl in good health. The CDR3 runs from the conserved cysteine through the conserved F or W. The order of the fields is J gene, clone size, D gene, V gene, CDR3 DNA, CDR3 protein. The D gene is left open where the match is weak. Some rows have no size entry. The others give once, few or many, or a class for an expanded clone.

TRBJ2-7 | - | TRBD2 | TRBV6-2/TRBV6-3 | TGTGCCAGCACTCCCAATGGACTAGCATTCGAGCAGTACTTC | CASTPNGLAFEQYF
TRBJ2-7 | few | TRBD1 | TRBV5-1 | TGCGCCAGCAGCCTTGGGACAGGCTACGGGTACGAGCAGTACTTC | CASSLGTGYGYEQYF
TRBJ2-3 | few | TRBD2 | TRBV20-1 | TGCAGTGTCCCCCAAGGCACTAGCGGGACAGATACGCAGTATTTT | CSVPQGTSGTDTQYF
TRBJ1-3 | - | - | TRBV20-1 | TGCAGTGCTAGTCCAGGGTTGGGAAACACCATATATTTT | CSASPGLGNTIYF
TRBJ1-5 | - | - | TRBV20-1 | TGCAGTGCCAAAGGAGCAGGGCCGAATCAGCCCCAGCATTTT | CSAKGAGPNQPQHF
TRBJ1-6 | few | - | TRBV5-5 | TGTGCCAGCAGCCTGGGACCTAGGAGCTCCTATAATTCACCCCTCCACTTT | CASSLGPRSSYNSPLHF
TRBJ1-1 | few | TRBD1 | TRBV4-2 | TGTGCCAGCAGCCAACTCAGCCACCGGGACAGTCGGACTGAAGCTTTCTTT | CASSQLSHRDSRTEAFF
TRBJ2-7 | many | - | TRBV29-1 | TGCAGCGTTGGATTTAGGGCTTACGAGCAGTACTTC | CSVGFRAYEQYF
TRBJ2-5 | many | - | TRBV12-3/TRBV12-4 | TGTGCCAGCAGTCCCCACCCTAGATGGGAGACCCAGTACTTC | CASSPHPRWETQYF
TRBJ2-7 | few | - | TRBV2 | TGTGCCAGCAGTGGGGAGGCCTACGAGCAGTACTTC | CASSGEAYEQYF
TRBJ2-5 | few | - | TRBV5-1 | TGCGCCAGCAGCTTCTACCAAAGGAAAGAGACCCAGTACTTC | CASSFYQRKETQYF
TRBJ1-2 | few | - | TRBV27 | TGTGCCACCAGGACGACAGGAGGGAACTATGGCTACACCTTC | CATRTTGGNYGYTF
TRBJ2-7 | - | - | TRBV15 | TGTGCCACCAGCAGAGATCTCCGGGGATCTGGGGAGCAGTACTTC | CATSRDLRGSGEQYF
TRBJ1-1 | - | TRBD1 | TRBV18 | TGTGCCAGCTCATCTTCGGACAGGGAAGGGTGGGACACTGAAGCTTTCTTT | CASSSSDREGWDTEAFF
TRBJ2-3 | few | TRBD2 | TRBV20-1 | TGCAGTGAGGTAGCGGGGGATTTGGGTACGCAGTATTTT | CSEVAGDLGTQYF
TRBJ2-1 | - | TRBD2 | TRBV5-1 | TGCGCCAGCAGCCTCCTACTCGGGACTAGCGTGGAAAATGAGCAGTTCTTC | CASSLLLGTSVENEQFF
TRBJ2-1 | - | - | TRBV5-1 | TGCGCCAGCAGCTTGGTGATATTCCCTAAAAGCCAAGGGGTCAATGAGCAGTTCTTC | CASSLVIFPKSQGVNEQFF
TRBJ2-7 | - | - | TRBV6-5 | TGTGCCAGCTCCCCCGGGGACACTAGCTCCTACGAGCAGTACTTC | CASSPGDTSSYEQYF
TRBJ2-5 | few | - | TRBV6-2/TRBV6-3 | TGTGCCAGCAGTTGGACGGGTGAGCAGTACTTC | CASSWTGEQYF
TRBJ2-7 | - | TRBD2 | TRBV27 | TGTGCCAGCAGCTTGGGCAGACTAGCGGGAGGTCTAAGCTCCTACGAGCAGTACTTC | CASSLGRLAGGLSSYEQYF
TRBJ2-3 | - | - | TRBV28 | TGTGCCAGCAGCCCGTGGGGAGCGAGGACAGATACGCAGTATTTT | CASSPWGARTDTQYF
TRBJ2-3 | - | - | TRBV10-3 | TGTGCCATCAACGGGAGGCAGGGGGCCGTAGATACGCAGTATTTT | CAINGRQGAVDTQYF
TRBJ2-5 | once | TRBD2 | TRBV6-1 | TGTGCCAGCAGAAAGCCGGGACTAGCGCAACTCGAGGGGTACTTC | CASRKPGLAQLEGYF
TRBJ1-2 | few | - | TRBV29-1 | TGCAGCGCCACGGACTCCGGCCGTGGCTACACCTTC | CSATDSGRGYTF
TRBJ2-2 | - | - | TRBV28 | TGTGCCAGCAGGTACAGGGTCCCCGGGGAGCTGTTTTTT | CASRYRVPGELFF
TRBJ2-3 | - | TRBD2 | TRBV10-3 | TGTGCCATCAGTGGTAGCGGGAGAACAGATACGCAGTATTTT | CAISGSGRTDTQYF
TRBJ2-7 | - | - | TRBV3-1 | TGTGCCAGCAGCCAAGTCTCGAGGGGTCCCTACGAGCAGTACTTC | CASSQVSRGPYEQYF
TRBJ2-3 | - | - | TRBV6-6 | TGTGCCAGCAGCCCCAATAAGCGGGTCACAGATACGCAGTATTTT | CASSPNKRVTDTQYF
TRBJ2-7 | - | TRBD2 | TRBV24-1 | TGTGCCACCGGTGGCGGGGGGTTTGAGCAGTACTTC | CATGGGGFEQYF
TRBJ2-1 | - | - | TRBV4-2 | TGTGCCAGCAGCCAAGGGCCTAGCCGCTGGTACAATGAGCAGTTCTTC | CASSQGPSRWYNEQFF
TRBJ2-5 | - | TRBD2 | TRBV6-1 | TGTGCCAGCAGTGTCGGACTAGAGTACGAGACCCAGTACTTC | CASSVGLEYETQYF
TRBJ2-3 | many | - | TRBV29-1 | TGCAGCGTTGAGGCCCGTGTGGGAGATACGCAGTATTTT | CSVEARVGDTQYF
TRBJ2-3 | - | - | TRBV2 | TGTGCCAGCAGTTTTAGGTGGGGAGACACAGATACGCAGTATTTT | CASSFRWGDTDTQYF
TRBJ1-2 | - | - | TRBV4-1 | TGCGCCAGCAGCCCGCCCCTCAGGGGAGGCTACACCTTC | CASSPPLRGGYTF
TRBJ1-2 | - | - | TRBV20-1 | TGCAGTGCTAGAGTATTGGGGGGCCCGGATGGGGGCTACACCTTC | CSARVLGGPDGGYTF
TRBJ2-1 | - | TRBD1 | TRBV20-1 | TGCAGTGCCTCGGGGACAGGGGGACTAGCCTCCTACAATGAGCAGTTCTTC | CSASGTGGLASYNEQFF
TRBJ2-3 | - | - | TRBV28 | TGTGCCAGCAGTTTAAATCGACTAGTGGGCATAGATACGCAGTATTTT | CASSLNRLVGIDTQYF
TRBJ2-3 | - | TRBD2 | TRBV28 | TGTGCCAGCAGTTTAGGGGGGGACTACACAGATACGCAGTATTTT | CASSLGGDYTDTQYF
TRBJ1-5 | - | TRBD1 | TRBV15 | TGTGCCACCAGCAGAGGGGGGAACAGGGGGCAGCGTAGCAATCAGCCCCAGCATTTT | CATSRGGNRGQRSNQPQHF
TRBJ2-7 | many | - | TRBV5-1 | TGTGCCAGCAGTTTTTCGCGGGCCTCCTACGAGCAGTACTTC | CASSFSRASYEQYF
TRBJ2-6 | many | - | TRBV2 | TGTGCCAGCAGTCGAACGGGCTCTGGGGCCAACGTCCTGACTTTC | CASSRTGSGANVLTF
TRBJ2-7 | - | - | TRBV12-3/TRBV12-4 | TGTGCCAGCAGCCCAGTTGTCGGGGCCTCCTACGAGCAGTACTTC | CASSPVVGASYEQYF
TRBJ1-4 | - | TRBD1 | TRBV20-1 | TGCAGTGCAGGGGGCCGGGCAGGGGACGAAAAACTGTTTTTT | CSAGGRAGDEKLFF
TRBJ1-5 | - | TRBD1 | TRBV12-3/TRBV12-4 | TGTGCCAGCACCGCCGGGACAGTACTGGGTCAGCCCCAGCATTTT | CASTAGTVLGQPQHF
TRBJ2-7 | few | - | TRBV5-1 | TGCGCCAGCAGCGCTAGTACTACCTACGAGCAGTACTTC | CASSASTTYEQYF
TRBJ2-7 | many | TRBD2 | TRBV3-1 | TGTGCCAGCAGCCAAGATCCCGGGACTAGCTCCGAGCAGTACTTC | CASSQDPGTSSEQYF
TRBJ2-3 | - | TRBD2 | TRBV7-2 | TGTGCCAGCAGCCCAAGGGCTAGCGGGAGATACCCAGATACGCAGTATTTT | CASSPRASGRYPDTQYF
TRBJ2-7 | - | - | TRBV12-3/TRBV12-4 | TGTGCCAGCAGTTTAGACAGGGCAGGCTACGAGCAGTACTTC | CASSLDRAGYEQYF
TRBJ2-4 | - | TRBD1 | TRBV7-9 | TGTGCCAGCAGCTTCGCGACAGGGAAGGCCAAAAACATTCAGTACTTC | CASSFATGKAKNIQYF
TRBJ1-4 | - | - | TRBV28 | TGTGCCAGCAGTAGACAGGTCCGGACTAATGAAAAACTGTTTTTT | CASSRQVRTNEKLFF
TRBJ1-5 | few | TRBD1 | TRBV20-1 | TGCAGTGCCTACGGACAGGGTACTAGCAATCAGCCCCAGCATTTT | CSAYGQGTSNQPQHF